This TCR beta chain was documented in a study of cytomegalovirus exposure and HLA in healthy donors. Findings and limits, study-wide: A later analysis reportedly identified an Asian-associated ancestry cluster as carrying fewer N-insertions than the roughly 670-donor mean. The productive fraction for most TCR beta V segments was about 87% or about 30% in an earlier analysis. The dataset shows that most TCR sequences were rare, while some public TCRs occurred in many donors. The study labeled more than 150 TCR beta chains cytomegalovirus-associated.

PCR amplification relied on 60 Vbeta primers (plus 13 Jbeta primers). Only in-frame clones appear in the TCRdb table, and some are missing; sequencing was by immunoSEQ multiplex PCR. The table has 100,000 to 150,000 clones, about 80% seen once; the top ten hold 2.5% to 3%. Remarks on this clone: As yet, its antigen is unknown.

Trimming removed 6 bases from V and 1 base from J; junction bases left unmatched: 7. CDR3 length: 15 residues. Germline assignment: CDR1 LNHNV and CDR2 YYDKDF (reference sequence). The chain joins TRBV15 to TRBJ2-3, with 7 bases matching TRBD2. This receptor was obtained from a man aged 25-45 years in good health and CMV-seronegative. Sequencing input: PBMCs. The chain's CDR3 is CATRGWAGGTDTQYF. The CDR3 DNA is TGTGCCACCAGAGGATGGGCGGGAGGCACAGATACGCAGTATTTT.